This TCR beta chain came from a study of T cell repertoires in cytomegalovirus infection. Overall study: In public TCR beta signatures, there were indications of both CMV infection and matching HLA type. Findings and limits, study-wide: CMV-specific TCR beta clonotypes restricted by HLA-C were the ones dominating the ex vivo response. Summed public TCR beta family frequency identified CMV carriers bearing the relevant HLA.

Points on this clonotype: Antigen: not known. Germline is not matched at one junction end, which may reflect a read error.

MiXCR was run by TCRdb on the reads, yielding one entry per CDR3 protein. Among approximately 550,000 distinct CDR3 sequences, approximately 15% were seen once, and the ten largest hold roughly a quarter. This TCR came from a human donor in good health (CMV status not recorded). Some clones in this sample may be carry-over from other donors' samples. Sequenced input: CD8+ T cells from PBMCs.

CDR3 DNA: TGTGCCAGCTGTGAAATGGGGGGCATTCGCAACACTGAAGCTTTCTTT. This gives the protein CASCEMGGIRNTEAFF. The chain links TRBV2 to TRBJ1-1, with D possibly matching TRBD1 (6 bases). This CDR3 is 16 amino acids long. CDR1 and CDR2 from the germline V gene are SNHLY and FYNNEI. The whole variable domain, remainder taken from reference TRBV2 and TRBJ1-1, is EPEVTQTPSHQVTQMGQEVILRCVPISNHLYFYWYRQILGQKVEFLVSFYNNEISEKSEIFDDQFSVERPDGSNFTLKIRSTKLEDSAMYFCASCEMGGIRNTEAFFGQGTRLTVV.